This T cell receptor (beta chain) was sequenced for a study of blood T cell repertoires in COVID-19. Across the whole study: Samples taken during acute and convalescent COVID-19 were collected in the United States, Italy and Spain. PBMCs, B-cell-depleted T cells, or T cells provided the cDNA or gDNA that made up the material.

Germline trimming cut 10 bases from V and 7 bases from J; bases unmatched to any gene: 15. CDR3 length: 15 residues. From germline, CDR1 is SGHDN and CDR2 FVKESK. In the authors' workflow: Nucleated cell number was recorded as an estimate derived from reference gene primer amplification. Assay used: immunoSEQ multiplex PCR; TCRdb lists only in-frame clones, some missing. Clonal size and the V and J genes are those of that table, whereas D and trimming came from the DNA. The sample lists about 160,000 clones, roughly 74% seen once, with approximately 15% in the top ten. The origin of this receptor is an elderly woman with acute or convalescent COVID-19. The sequenced sample consisted of peripheral blood. The chain carries TRBV14 and TRBJ2-7; TRBD1 matches 11 bases. The CDR3: CATPKTRGQGGEQYF. DNA for the CDR3: TGTGCCACCCCCAAAACGCGGGGACAGGGGGGAGAGCAGTACTTC. Drawing the rest from reference TRBV14 and TRBJ2-7, the complete variable domain is EAGVTQFPSHSVIEKGQTVTLRCDPISGHDNLYWYRRVMGKEIKFLLHFVKESKQDESGMPNNRFLAERTGGTYSTLKVQPAELEDSGVYFCATPKTRGQGGEQYFGPGTRLTVT.